The TCR beta chain under discussion was sequenced for a study of blood T cells in healthy people across ages (dated by TCRdb to 2014 to 2015). Broadly, across the study: In model experiments, roughly one uniquely barcoded TCR beta cDNA molecule per two T cells was captured by template switching. To track age-related changes in TCR beta repertoire diversity, the study relied on deep sequencing normalized with unique cDNA molecular identifiers. The donors were divided into four age groups: young (average approximately 17 years), middle-aged (almost 40), aged (about 56) and long-lived (around 80). To avoid experimental bias, donors of different ages were spread randomly across the sequencing lanes. The study analyzed two additional independent replicas of 1 million unique cDNA reads from the same blood draw for two donors, one aged 18 to 29 and one aged 80 or older. Overall study outcomes, separate from this receptor: Since profiling was done on bulk unsorted PBMCs, naive and antigen-experienced compartments could not be conclusively compared. The long-lived group showed more naive CD4+ T cells, fewer expanded clones and increased TCR diversity than the aged group, suggesting age selection. A strong correlation was found between observed TCR beta diversity and the percentage of naive T cells measured by flow cytometry. As age increased, observed TCR beta diversity per million T cells dropped in a roughly linear way, and a significant reduction was already evident by age roughly 36. Because donor CMV infection status was unknown, age-related changes in expanded clonotypes were potentially confounded. Estimates of total diversity based on one million sequenced T cells were considered lower bounds and underestimates.

The roughly 42 donors, aged about 6 to 100 years, were systemically healthy Caucasian individuals from Russia. Approximately 11 milliliters of peripheral blood were drawn from each donor into EDTA-treated Vacutainer tubes. PBMCs were isolated by Ficoll-Paque density-gradient centrifugation, with at least 7 million obtained per sample. Total RNA, at least 6 micrograms per sample, was extracted from PBMCs with Trizol reagent. The percentages of naive CD45RAhigh/CD27high T cells were determined by flow cytometry on a PBMC aliquot from every donor. Preparation of the library involved 5' RACE. Instrument used: Illumina HiSeq 2500. A second PCR of about 6 to 11 cycles was performed with a sample-barcoded 5' primer and a J-beta primer mix. Each TCR beta cDNA molecule received a unique molecular identifier from a template-switch 5' adaptor carrying 12 random nucleotides. Each sample yielded at least 2.5 million CDR3-containing paired-end reads. All of the RNA was converted into first-strand cDNA using the Mint cDNA synthesis kit, with a TRBC-specific oligonucleotide serving as the primer. Following uracil-DNA glycosylase treatment, a first 18-cycle PCR with universal primers M1SS and BC2_uni_R was performed on all cDNA. Turning to the authors' computational methods: Normalization of each sample was performed by random selection of 1 million high-quality reads, each carrying a distinct molecular identifier. Reads with shared molecular identifiers were discarded instead of being binned into consensus sequences. MiTCR, set to a Q25 quality threshold and the strictest error-elimination algorithm, was used for CDR3 identification, clonotype clustering and error correction. A nonparametric unseen species model using Euler transformation provided a lower-bound estimate of total TCR beta diversity. TCRdb cleaned the public reads at Q25 with fastp, built clones with MiXCR and kept in-frame beta chains. Every distinct CDR3 protein forms one entry, paired with its most common genes and DNA. TCRdb, not the original authors, processed these V and J calls. In this sample the table shows a few hundred thousand distinct CDR3 sequences, approximately 52% of which occur a single time. About 54% of the sample is in the top ten clones.

Comments on this clonotype: This receptor's antigen is unknown. No much larger clone is present one base from it, and per-base qualities are unavailable.

For CDR1 and CDR2, the germline V gene (reference sequence) lists LGHDT and YNNKEL. Trimming takes 1 base from V and 4 bases from J, and the germline ends sit 11 bases apart. From cysteine to phenylalanine, the CDR3 is 14 amino acids long. The sequence is cut down to CDR3 DNA, 42 bases in frame from base 1. Material: blood. The sequence links TRBV3-1 to TRBJ2-7; too little of a D gene remains to name it. The source is a man between 60 and 70 years old in good health. The CDR3 protein is CASSQAVRSYEQYF. Here is the DNA: TGTGCCAGCAGCCAAGCGGTTAGGAGTTACGAGCAGTACTTC.